There are many counts of the clone carrying this T cell receptor beta chain. Its specificity is not known. These data come from a study of T cells in Graves' hyperthyroidism and ophthalmopathy. Amplification of TCR beta CDR3 regions was performed using RNA transcripts as template. The study used the HTBI primer set for a first-round RT-PCR of the TCR CDR3. MiXCR, applied by TCRdb to the multiplex PCR reads, yields one record per CDR3 protein. The data hold over 200,000 distinct CDR3 sequences, with 17% observed a single time. An absence of ophthalmopathy progression within 18 months meant stable Graves' hyperthyroidism. The study excluded patients with uncontrolled infection, other autoimmune disease, pregnancy or lactation. Overall study results and limits: Among clonotypes expanded in thyroid above 0.001, most were also found in blood.

This CDR3 comprises 12 residues. V lost 3 bases, J lost 8 bases, and 10 bases lay in between. Looked up from germline, CDR1 is MDHEN and CDR2 is SYDVKM. The sequenced sample consisted of blood. This chain links TRBV28 with TRBJ1-1; no clear D. This TCR was sampled from a man between 45 and 60 years old with Graves' hyperthyroidism. The CDR3 region is CASSFQGFEAFF. Here the CDR3 DNA reads TGTGCCAGCAGTTTCCAAGGTTTCGAAGCTTTCTTT.